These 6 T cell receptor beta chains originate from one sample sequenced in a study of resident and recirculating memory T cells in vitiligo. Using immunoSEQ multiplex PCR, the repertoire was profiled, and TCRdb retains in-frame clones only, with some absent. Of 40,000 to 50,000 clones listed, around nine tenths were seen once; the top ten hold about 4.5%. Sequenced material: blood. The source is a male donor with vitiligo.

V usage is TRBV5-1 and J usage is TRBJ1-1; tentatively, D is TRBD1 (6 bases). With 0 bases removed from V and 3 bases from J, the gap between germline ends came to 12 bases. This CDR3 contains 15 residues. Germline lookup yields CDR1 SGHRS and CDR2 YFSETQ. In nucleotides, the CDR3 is TGCGCCAGCAGCTTGGTGGGGGCGCGGGACACTGAAGCTTTCTTT. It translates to CASSLVGARDTEAFF.

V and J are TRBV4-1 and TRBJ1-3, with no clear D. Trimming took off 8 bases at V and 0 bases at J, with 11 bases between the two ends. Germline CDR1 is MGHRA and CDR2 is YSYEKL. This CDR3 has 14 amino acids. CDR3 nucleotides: TGCGCCAGCGGCTCAGTGCTCTCTGGAAACACCATATATTTT. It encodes CASGSVLSGNTIYF.

The CDR3 sequence is CASSMEGWPPEQFF. CDR3 sequence (DNA): TGTGCCAGTAGTATGGAGGGATGGCCCCCCGAGCAGTTCTTC. The chain is built from TRBV19 and TRBJ2-1; D is perhaps TRBD2 (6 bases). The CDR3 length is 14 residues. V lost 3 bases to trimming and J lost 10 bases, with 16 bases between them. Germline values: CDR1 LNHDA, CDR2 SQIVND (reference sequence).

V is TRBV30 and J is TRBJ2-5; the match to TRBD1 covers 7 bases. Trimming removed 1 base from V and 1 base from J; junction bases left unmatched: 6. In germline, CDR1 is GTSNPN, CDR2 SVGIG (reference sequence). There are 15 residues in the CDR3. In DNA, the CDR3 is TGTGCCTGGAGTGCGGGACAGACGCCCCAAGAGACCCAGTACTTC. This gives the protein CAWSAGQTPQETQYF. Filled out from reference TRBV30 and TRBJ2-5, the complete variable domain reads SQTIHQWPATLVQPVGSPLSLECTVEGTSNPNLYWYRQAAGRGLQLLFYSVGIGQISSEVPQNLSASRPQDRQFILSSKKLLLSDSGFYLCAWSAGQTPQETQYFGPGTRLLVL.

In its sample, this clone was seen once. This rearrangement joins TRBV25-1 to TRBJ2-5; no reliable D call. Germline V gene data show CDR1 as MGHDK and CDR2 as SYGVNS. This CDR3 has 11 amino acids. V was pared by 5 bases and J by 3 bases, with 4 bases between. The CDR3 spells CASSLKETQYF. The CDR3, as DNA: TGTGCCAGCAGTCTTAAAGAGACCCAGTACTTC.

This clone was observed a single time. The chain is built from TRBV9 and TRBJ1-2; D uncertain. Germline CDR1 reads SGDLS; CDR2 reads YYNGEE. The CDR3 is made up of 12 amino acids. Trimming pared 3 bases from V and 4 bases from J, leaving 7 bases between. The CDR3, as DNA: TGTGCCAGCAGCGCCTACAGCTATGGCTACACCTTC. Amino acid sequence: CASSAYSYGYTF.